The rows below give T cell receptor beta chains drawn from one sample of a study of blood T cells in healthy people across ages. Each CDR3 protein is one row after TCRdb ran MiXCR on the 5' RACE reads. The table includes roughly 720,000 distinct CDR3 sequences, roughly 50% detected once. Source material: blood. These TCRs come from an elderly man in good health. Each CDR3 is given with its conserved first and last residue. Fields, in order: J gene, V gene, D gene, CDR3 protein. A D gene is named only where the DNA matches it firmly.

J gene: TRBJ2-1; V gene: TRBV3-1; D gene: TRBD1; CDR3 protein: CASSHAGTGLSYEQFF
J gene: TRBJ2-7; V gene: TRBV4-2; D gene: TRBD2; CDR3 protein: CATGTSGRSYEQYF
J gene: TRBJ2-3; V gene: TRBV7-2; D gene: TRBD2; CDR3 protein: CASSSSGRGSDTQYF
J gene: TRBJ1-2; V gene: TRBV3-1; D gene: TRBD1; CDR3 protein: CASSQGRDSGGEANYGYTF
J gene: TRBJ2-3; V gene: TRBV4-2; D gene: .; CDR3 protein: CASSPLRGSTDTQYF
J gene: TRBJ1-1; V gene: TRBV7-2; D gene: TRBD1; CDR3 protein: CASSPRQGWITEAFF
J gene: TRBJ2-1; V gene: TRBV9; D gene: TRBD2; CDR3 protein: CASSAGTSGSFEQFF
J gene: TRBJ2-1; V gene: TRBV2; D gene: TRBD2; CDR3 protein: CASSVGSGGHEQFF
J gene: TRBJ2-1; V gene: TRBV5-1; D gene: .; CDR3 protein: CASSFIPGFAYNEQFF
J gene: TRBJ2-7; V gene: TRBV12-3/TRBV12-4; D gene: .; CDR3 protein: CASSLNPSYEQYF
J gene: TRBJ2-3; V gene: TRBV18; D gene: .; CDR3 protein: CASSQVDGTDTQYF
J gene: TRBJ2-1; V gene: TRBV28; D gene: TRBD2; CDR3 protein: CASSLWREGYNEQFF
J gene: .; V gene: TRBV14; D gene: TRBD2; CDR3 protein: CASSHGLAGATQYF
J gene: TRBJ1-2; V gene: TRBV5-5; D gene: .; CDR3 protein: CASSFPQGLLGARYTF
J gene: TRBJ2-5; V gene: TRBV5-1; D gene: TRBD1; CDR3 protein: CASSAGQGGKTQYF
J gene: TRBJ2-7; V gene: TRBV18; D gene: .; CDR3 protein: CASSSQTATGSYEQYF
J gene: TRBJ2-7; V gene: TRBV12-3/TRBV12-4; D gene: .; CDR3 protein: CASSPPLWGIQSYEQYF
J gene: TRBJ2-3; V gene: TRBV5-6; D gene: .; CDR3 protein: CASSLELAGYAYF
J gene: TRBJ2-4; V gene: TRBV2; D gene: .; CDR3 protein: CASSDVAILAKNIQYF
J gene: TRBJ2-2; V gene: TRBV12-3/TRBV12-4; D gene: .; CDR3 protein: CASSLVPRGTGELFF
J gene: TRBJ2-7; V gene: TRBV3-1; D gene: TRBD1; CDR3 protein: CASSSRQGYSYEQYF
J gene: TRBJ1-2; V gene: TRBV10-2; D gene: TRBD1; CDR3 protein: CASSEGTVPNYGYTF
J gene: TRBJ1-2; V gene: TRBV2; D gene: TRBD1; CDR3 protein: CASSERPGQGYGYTF